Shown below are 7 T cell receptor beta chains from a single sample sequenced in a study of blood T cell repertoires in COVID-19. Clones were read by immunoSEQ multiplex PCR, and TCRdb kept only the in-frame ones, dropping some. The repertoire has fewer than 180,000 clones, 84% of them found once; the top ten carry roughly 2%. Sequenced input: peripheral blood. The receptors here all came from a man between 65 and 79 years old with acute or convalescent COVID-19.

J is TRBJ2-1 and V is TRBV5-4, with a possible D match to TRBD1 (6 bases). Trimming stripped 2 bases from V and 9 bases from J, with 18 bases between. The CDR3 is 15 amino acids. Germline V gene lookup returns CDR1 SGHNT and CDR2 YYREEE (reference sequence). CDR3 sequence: CASSLYRQGSSEQFF. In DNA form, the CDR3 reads TGTGCCAGCAGCTTATACCGGCAGGGGTCGAGTGAGCAGTTCTTC.

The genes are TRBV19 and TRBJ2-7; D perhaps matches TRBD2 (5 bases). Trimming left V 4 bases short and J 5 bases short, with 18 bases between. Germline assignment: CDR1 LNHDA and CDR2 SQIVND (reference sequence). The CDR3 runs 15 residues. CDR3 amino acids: CASSTRRVPRDEQYF. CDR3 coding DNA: TGTGCCAGTAGTACCCGGCGGGTACCGCGGGACGAGCAGTACTTC.

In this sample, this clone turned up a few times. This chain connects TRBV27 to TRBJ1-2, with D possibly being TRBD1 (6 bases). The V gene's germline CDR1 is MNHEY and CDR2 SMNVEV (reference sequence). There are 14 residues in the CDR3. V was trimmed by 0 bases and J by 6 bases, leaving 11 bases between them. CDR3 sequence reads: CASSLSSQGHGYTF. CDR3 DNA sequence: TGTGCCAGCAGTTTATCGAGTCAGGGGCATGGCTACACCTTC.

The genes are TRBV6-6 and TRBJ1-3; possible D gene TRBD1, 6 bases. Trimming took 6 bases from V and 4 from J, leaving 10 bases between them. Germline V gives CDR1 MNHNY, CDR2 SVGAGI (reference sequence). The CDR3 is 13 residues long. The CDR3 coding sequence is TGTGCCAGCAGACTACAGGGAGGAAACACCATATATTTT. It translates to CASRLQGGNTIYF.

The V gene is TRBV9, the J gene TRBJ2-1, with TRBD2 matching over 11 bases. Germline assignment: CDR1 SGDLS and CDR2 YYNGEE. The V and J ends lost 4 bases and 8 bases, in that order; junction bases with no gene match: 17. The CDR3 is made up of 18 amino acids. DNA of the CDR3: TGTGCCAGCAGCTACGGGGCTAGCGGGAGGATAGTGGTTCATGAGCAGTTCTTC. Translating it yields CASSYGASGRIVVHEQFF.

The CDR3 DNA is TGTGCCAGCTCACCAGAGGCCTATGGCTACACCTTC. This sequence encodes CASSPEAYGYTF. The chain has TRBV18 and TRBJ1-2; D is uncertain. CDR3 length: 12 amino acids. Germline V gives CDR1 KGHSH, CDR2 LQKENI. The V end lost 2 bases, the J end lost 4 bases, and 5 bases lay between the germline ends.

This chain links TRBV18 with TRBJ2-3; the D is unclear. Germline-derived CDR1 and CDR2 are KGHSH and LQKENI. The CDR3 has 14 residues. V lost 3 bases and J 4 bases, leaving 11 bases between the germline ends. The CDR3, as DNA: TGTGCCAGCTCACCGATGGCACCTCCAGATACGCAGTATTTT. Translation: CASSPMAPPDTQYF.